This entry features one TCR beta chain sequence. The second PCR ran roughly 7 to 11 cycles with a sample-barcoded 5' primer and J-beta primers. Each CDR3 protein gets one entry after TCRdb re-called the 5' RACE reads with MiXCR. The sample holds hundreds of thousands of distinct CDR3 sequences, 40% to 50% seen once. The authors isolated at least 6 million PBMCs per sample. The data derive from a study of blood T cells in healthy people across ages. About the study: Template-switching capture recovered about one barcoded beta molecule per two T cells.

The sample comprised blood. This sequence was found in a man in his sixties in good health.

The CDR3 region is CASSPRLGQGRNQPQHF. CDR3 in DNA: TGTGCCAGCAGTCCAAGACTGGGACAGGGTAGGAATCAGCCCCAGCATTTT. The V gene is TRBV2, the J gene TRBJ1-5; 9 nucleotides align to TRBD1. The CDR3 loop spans 17 amino acids. Germline values: CDR1 SNHLY, CDR2 FYNNEI. V was pared by 5 bases and J by 4 bases, with 12 bases of the junction left unmatched.